This T cell receptor (beta chain) is drawn from a study of identical twins. This clonotype has more than one count but fewer than ten. cDNA carried unique molecular identifiers, and a universal primer site was added by template switching. TCRdb independently ran MiXCR on the 5' RACE reads; one entry per CDR3 protein. The sample contains 250,000 to 300,000 distinct CDR3 sequences, approximately 8.6% of which appear only once. Donors were all healthy Caucasians. CDR1 KGHDR and CDR2 SFDVKD come from the germline V gene. V lost 1 base to trimming and J lost 4 bases, with 7 bases between them. The CDR3 length is 14 residues. The data also belong to a second study, concerning yellow fever vaccine responses in identical twins.

J is TRBJ2-1 and V is TRBV24-1; D gene unclear. The TCR sequence derives from a woman aged 18-29 years in good health. Input material: CD8+ T cells sorted from blood. CDR3 coding DNA: TGTGCCACCAGTGATTTCGATAAGTACAATGAGCAGTTCTTC. The encoded protein is CATSDFDKYNEQFF.